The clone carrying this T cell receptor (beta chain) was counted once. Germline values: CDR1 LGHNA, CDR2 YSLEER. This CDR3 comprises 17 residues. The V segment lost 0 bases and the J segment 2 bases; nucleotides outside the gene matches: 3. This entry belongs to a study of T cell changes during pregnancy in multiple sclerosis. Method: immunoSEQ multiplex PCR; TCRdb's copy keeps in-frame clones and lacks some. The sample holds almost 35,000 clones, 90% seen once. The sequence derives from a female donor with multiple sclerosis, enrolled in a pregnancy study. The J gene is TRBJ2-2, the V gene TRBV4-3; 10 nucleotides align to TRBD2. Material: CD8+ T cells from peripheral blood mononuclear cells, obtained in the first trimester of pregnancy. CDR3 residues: CASSQEGLADNTGELFF. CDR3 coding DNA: TGCGCCAGCAGCCAAGAAGGACTAGCGGATAACACCGGGGAGCTGTTTTTT.